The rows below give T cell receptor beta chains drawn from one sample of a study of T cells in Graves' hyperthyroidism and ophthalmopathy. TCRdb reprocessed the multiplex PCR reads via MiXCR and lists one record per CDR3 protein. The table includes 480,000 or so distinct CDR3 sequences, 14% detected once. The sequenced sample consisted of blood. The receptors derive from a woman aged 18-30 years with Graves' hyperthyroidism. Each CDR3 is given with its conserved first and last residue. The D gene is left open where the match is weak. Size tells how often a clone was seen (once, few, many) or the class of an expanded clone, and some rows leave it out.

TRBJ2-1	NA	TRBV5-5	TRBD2	CASILFRTSESSYNEQFF	TGTGCCAGCATCCTCTTCAGGACTAGCGAGAGCTCCTACAATGAGCAGTTCTTC
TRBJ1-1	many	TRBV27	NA	CASSGEQGLYTEAFF	TGTGCCAGCAGTGGAGAGCAGGGTTTATACACTGAAGCTTTCTTT
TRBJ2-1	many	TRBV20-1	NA	CSSYRDPTQGNEQFF	TGCAGTTCCTACCGGGACCCTACTCAGGGGAATGAGCAGTTCTTC
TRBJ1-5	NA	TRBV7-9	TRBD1	CASSPQGGSGQPQHF	TGTGCCAGCAGCCCCCAGGGGGGCTCGGGTCAGCCCCAGCATTTT
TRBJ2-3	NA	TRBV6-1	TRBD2	CASSSRLAGSYLPDTQYF	TGTGCCAGCAGCTCCAGGCTAGCGGGATCTTATCTGCCAGATACGCAGTATTTT
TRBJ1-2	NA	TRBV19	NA	CASSIRQDYGYTF	TGTGCCAGTAGTATTCGGCAGGACTATGGCTACACCTTC
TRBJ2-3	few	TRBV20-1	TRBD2	CSALVGGPYTQYF	TGCAGTGCTCTAGTGGGAGGGCCTTATACGCAGTATTTT
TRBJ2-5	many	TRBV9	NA	CASSTPRTQYF	TGTGCCAGCAGCACCCCTCGGACCCAGTACTTC
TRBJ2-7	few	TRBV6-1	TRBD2	CASSKGLAGAGYEQYF	TGTGCCAGCAGTAAGGGACTAGCGGGAGCAGGGTACGAGCAGTACTTC
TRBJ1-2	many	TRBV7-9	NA	CASSPTGPLNYGYTF	TGTGCCAGCAGCCCTACCGGCCCCCTTAACTATGGCTACACCTTC
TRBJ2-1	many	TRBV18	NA	CASSPQWTKNEQFF	TGTGCCAGCTCACCACAGTGGACGAAGAATGAGCAGTTCTTC
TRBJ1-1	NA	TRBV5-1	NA	CASSFAAGTGVKAFF	TGCGCCAGCAGCTTCGCCGCCGGGACCGGGGTAAAAGCTTTCTTT
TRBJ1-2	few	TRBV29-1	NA	CSVEVTTYGYTF	TGCAGCGTTGAAGTAACAACCTATGGCTACACCTTC
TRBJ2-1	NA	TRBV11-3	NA	CASSLYHSYNEQFF	TGTGCCAGCAGCTTATATCACTCTTACAATGAGCAGTTCTTC
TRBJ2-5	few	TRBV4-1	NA	CASSQGGYYAFEETQYF	TGCGCCAGCAGCCAAGGGGGCTACTATGCATTCGAAGAGACCCAGTACTTC
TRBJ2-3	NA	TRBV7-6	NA	CASSSLDGATWGDTQYF	TGTGCCAGCAGCTCCCTTGATGGAGCCACCTGGGGCGATACGCAGTATTTT
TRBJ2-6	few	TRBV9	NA	CASSVVSSGANVLTF	TGTGCCAGCAGCGTAGTGAGCTCTGGGGCCAACGTCCTGACTTTC
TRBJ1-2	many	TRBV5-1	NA	CASTTVGNFESGYTF	TGCGCCAGCACCACCGTGGGGAATTTCGAGTCTGGCTACACCTTC